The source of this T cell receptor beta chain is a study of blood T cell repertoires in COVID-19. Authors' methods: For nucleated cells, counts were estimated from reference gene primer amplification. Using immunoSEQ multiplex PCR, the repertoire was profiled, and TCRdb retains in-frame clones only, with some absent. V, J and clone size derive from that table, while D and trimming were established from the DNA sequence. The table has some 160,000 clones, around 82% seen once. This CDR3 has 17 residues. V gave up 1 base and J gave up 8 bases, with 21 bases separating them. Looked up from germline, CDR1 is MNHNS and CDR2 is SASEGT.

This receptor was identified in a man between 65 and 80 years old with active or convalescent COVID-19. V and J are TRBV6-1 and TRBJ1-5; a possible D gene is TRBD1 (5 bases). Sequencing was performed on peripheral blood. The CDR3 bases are TGTGCCAGCAGTGAAGAAGGGAGGGGCAGAGGGAGGGAGCCCCAGCATTTT. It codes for CASSEEGRGRGREPQHF.